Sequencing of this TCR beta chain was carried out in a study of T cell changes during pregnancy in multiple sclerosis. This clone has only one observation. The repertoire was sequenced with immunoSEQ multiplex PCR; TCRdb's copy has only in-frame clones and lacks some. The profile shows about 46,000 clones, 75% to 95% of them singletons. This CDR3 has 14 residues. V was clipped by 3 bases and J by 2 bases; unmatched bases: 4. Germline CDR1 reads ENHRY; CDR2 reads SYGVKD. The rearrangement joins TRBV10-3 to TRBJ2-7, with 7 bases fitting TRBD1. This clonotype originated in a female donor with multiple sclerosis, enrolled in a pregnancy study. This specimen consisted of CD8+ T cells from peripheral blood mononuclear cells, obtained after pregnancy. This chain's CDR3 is CAISDRDRTYEQYF. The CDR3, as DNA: TGTGCCATCAGTGACCGGGACAGAACCTACGAGCAGTACTTC.